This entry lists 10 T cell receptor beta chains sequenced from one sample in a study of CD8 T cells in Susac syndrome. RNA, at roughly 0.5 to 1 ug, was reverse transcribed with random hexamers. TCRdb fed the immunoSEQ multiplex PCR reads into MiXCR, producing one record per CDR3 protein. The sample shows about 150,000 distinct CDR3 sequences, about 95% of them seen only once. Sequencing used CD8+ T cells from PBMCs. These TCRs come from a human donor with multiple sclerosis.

The CDR3: CSARVRGDYEQYV. The CDR3, as DNA: TGCAGTGCTAGGGTACGGGGGGACTACGAGCAGTACGTC. This rearrangement joins TRBV20-1 to TRBJ2-7; 7 bases line up with TRBD2. The CDR3 sequence is 13 residues long. Germline trimming cut 3 bases from V and 3 bases from J; bases unmatched to any gene: 5. Germline CDR1 reads DFQATT; CDR2 reads SNEGSKA (reference sequence).

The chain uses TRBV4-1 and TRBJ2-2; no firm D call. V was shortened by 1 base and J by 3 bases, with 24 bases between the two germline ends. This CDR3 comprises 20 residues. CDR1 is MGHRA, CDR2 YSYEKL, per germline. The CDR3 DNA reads TGCGCCAGCAGCCAAGTACATTACGGATCCCGAGAAGGGTACACCGGGGAGCTGTTTTTT. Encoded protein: CASSQVHYGSREGYTGELFF.

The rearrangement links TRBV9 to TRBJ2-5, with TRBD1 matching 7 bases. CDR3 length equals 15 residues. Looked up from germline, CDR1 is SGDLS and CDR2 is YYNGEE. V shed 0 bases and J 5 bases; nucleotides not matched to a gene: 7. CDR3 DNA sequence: TGTGCCAGCAGCGTAGCAGACAGGGTTTGGGAGACCCAGTACTTC. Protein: CASSVADRVWETQYF.

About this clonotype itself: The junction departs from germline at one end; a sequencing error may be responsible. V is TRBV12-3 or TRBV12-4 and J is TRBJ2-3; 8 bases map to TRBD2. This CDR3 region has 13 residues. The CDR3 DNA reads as TGTGCCAGCAGTATAGCGGGGCCAGATACGCAGTATTTT. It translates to CASSIAGPDTQYF.

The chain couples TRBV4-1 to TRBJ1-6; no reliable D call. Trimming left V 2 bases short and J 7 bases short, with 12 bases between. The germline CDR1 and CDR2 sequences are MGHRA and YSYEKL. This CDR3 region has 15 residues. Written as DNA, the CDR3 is TGCGCCAGCAGCCAAATCGAGGGTCAGAATTCACCCCTCCACTTT. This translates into CASSQIEGQNSPLHF.

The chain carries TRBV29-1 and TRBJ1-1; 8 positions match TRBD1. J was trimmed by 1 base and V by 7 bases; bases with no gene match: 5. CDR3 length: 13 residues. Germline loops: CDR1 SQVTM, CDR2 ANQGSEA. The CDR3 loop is CSEHDRGNTEAFF. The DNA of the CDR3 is TGCAGCGAACACGACAGGGGGAACACTGAAGCTTTCTTT.

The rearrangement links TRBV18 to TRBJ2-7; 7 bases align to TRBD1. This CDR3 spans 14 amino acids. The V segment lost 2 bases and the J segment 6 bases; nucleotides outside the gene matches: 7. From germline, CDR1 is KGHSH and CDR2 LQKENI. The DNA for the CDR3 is TGTGCCAGCTCACCATATGAGGGGGCAGTCGAGCAGTACGTC. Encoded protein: CASSPYEGAVEQYV.

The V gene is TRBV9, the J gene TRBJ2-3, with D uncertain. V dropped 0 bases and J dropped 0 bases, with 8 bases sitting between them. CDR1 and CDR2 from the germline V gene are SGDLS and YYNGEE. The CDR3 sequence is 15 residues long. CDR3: CASSVAGPSTDTQYF. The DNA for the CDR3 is TGTGCCAGCAGCGTAGCTGGACCTAGCACAGATACGCAGTATTTT. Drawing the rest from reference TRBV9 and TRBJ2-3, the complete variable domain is DSGVTQTPKHLITATGQRVTLRCSPRSGDLSVYWYQQSLDQGLQFLIQYYNGEERAKGNILERFSAQQFPDLHSELNLSSLELGDSALYFCASSVAGPSTDTQYFGPGTRLTVL.

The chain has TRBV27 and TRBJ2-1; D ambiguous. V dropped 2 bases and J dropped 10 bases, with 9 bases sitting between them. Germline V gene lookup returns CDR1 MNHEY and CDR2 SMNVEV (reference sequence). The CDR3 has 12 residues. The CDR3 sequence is CASSLNAVEQFF. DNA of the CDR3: TGTGCCAGCAGTTTAAATGCGGTGGAGCAGTTCTTC.

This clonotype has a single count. The CDR3 sequence is CASSPVGADTQYF. The CDR3 DNA sequence: TGTGCCAGCAGCCCCGTCGGGGCAGATACGCAGTATTTT. The V gene is TRBV5-6, the J gene TRBJ2-3; tentatively, D is TRBD2 (5 bases). Looked up from germline, CDR1 is SGHDT and CDR2 is YYEEEE. V lost 4 bases to trimming and J lost 4 bases, with 10 bases between them. The CDR3 runs 13 residues.